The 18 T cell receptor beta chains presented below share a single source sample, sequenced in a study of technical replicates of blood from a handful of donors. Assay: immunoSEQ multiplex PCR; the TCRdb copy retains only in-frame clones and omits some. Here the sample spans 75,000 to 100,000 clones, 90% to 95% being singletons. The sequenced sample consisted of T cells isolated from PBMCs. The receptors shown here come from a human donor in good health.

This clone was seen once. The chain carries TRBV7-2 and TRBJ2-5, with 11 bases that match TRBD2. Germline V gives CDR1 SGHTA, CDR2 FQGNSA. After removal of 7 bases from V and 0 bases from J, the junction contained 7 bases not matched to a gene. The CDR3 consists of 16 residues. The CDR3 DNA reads TGTGCCAGCACCTATAGCGGGAGGGTGTACCAAGAGACCCAGTACTTC. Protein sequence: CASTYSGRVYQETQYF. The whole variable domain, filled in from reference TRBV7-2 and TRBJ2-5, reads GAGVSQSPSNKVTEKGKDVELRCDPISGHTALYWYRQSLGQGLEFLIYFQGNSAPDKSGLPSDRFSAERTGGSVSTLTIQRTQQEDSAVYLCASTYSGRVYQETQYFGPGTRLLVL.

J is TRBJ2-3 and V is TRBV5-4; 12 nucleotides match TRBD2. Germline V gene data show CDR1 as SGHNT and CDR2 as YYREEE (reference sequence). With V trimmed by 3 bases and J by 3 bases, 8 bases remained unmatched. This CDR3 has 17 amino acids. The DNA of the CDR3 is TGTGCCAGCAGCTCGACTAGCGGGGGACCGATAACAGATACGCAGTATTTT. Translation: CASSSTSGGPITDTQYF. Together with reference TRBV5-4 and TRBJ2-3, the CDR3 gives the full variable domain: ETGVTQSPTHLIKTRGQQVTLRCSSQSGHNTVSWYQQALGQGPQFIFQYYREEENGRGNFPPRFSGLQFPNYSSELNVNALELDDSALYLCASSSTSGGPITDTQYFGPGTRLTVL.

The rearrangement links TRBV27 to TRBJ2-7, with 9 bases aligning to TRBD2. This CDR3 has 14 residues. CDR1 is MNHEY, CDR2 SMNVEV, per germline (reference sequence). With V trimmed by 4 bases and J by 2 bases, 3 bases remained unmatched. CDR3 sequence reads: CASSWTSAAYEQYF. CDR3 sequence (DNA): TGTGCCAGCAGTTGGACTAGCGCAGCCTACGAGCAGTACTTC.

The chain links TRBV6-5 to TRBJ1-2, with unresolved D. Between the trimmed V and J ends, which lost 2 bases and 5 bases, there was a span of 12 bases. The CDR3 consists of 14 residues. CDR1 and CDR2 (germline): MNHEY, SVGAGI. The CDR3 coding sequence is TGTGCCAGCAGTTACAAGAGGAGGCCTTATGGCTACACCTTC. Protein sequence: CASSYKRRPYGYTF.

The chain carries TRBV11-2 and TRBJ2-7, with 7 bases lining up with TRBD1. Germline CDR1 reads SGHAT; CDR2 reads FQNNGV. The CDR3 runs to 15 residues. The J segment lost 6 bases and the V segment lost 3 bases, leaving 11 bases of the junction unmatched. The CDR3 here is CASSFRGQVKVEQYF. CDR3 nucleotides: TGTGCCAGCAGCTTTAGGGGGCAGGTTAAGGTCGAGCAGTACTTC.

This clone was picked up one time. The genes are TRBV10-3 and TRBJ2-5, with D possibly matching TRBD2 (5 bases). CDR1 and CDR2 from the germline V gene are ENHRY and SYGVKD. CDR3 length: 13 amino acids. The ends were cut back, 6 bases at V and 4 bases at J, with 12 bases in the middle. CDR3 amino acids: CAIRPGGGETQYF. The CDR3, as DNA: TGTGCCATCAGACCAGGAGGTGGAGAGACCCAGTACTTC.

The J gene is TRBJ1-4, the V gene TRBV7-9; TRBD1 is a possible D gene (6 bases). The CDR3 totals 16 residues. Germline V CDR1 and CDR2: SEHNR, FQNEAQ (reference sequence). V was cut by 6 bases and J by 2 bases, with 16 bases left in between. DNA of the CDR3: TGTGCCAGCAGGGGGAGGGGGGCGGCGACTAATGAAAAACTGTTTTTT. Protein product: CASRGRGAATNEKLFF.

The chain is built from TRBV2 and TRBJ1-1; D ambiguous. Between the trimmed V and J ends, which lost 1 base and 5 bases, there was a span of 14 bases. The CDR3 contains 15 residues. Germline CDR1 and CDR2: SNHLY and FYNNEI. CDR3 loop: CASSEDWASRTEAFF. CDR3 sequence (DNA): TGTGCCAGCAGTGAAGATTGGGCTTCCCGAACTGAAGCTTTCTTT.

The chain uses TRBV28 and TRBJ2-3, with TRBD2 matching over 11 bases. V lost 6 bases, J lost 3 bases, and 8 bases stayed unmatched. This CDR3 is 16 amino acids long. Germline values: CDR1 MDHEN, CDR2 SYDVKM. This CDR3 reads CASSQGSGRATDTQYF. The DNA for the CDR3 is TGTGCCAGCAGCCAGGGTAGCGGGAGGGCGACAGATACGCAGTATTTT.

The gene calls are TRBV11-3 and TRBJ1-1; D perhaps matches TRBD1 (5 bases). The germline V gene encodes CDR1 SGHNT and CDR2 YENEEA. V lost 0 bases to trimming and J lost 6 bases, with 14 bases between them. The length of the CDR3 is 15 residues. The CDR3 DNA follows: TGTGCCAGCAGCTTAGACTCTCGGGGGGACTCTGAAGCTTTCTTT. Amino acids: CASSLDSRGDSEAFF.

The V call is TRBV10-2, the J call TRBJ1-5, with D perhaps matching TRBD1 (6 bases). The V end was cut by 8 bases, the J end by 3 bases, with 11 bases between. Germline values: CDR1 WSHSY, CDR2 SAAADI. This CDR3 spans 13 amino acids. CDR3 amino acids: CASGAGVNQPQHF. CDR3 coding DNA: TGCGCCAGCGGGGCAGGGGTCAATCAGCCCCAGCATTTT.

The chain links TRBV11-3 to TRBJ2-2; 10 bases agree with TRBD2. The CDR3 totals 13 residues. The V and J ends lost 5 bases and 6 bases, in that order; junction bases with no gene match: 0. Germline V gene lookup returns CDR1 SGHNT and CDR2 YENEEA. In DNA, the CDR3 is TGTGCCAGCAGCCTAGCGGGAGCCGGGGAGCTGTTTTTT. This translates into CASSLAGAGELFF.

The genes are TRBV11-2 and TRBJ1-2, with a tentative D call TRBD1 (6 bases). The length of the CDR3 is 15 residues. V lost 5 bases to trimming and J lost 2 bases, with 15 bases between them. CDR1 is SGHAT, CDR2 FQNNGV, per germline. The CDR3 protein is CASSPQTGKNYGYTF. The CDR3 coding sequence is TGTGCCAGCAGCCCCCAGACAGGAAAGAACTATGGCTACACCTTC.

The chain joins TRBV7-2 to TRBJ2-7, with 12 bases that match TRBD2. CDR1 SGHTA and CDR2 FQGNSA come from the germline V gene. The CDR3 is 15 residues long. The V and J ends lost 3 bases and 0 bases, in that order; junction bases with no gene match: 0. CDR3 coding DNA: TGTGCCAGCAGCTTGGGACTAGCGGGCTCCTACGAGCAGTACTTC. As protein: CASSLGLAGSYEQYF.

The CDR3 loop reads CASSSTGVNTGELFF. CDR3 bases: TGTGCCAGCAGTTCGACAGGGGTGAACACCGGGGAGCTGTTTTTT. The V and J genes are TRBV28 and TRBJ2-2; 8 bases match TRBD1. Germline trimming cut 4 bases from V and 1 base from J; bases unmatched to any gene: 2. Germline values: CDR1 MDHEN, CDR2 SYDVKM. The CDR3 extends over 15 amino acids.

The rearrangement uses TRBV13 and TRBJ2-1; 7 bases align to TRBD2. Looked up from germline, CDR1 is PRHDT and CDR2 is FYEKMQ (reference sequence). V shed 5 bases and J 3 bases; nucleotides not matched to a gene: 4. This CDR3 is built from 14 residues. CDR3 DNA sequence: TGTGCCAGCAGCATGGAGCGGGGCTACAATGAGCAGTTCTTC. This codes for CASSMERGYNEQFF.

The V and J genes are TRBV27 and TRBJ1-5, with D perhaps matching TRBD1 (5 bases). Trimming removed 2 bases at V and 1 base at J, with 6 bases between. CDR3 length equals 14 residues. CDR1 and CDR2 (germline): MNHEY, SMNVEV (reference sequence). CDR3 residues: CASSLRGSNQPQHF. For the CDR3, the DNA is TGTGCCAGCAGTTTACGGGGGAGCAATCAGCCCCAGCATTTT.

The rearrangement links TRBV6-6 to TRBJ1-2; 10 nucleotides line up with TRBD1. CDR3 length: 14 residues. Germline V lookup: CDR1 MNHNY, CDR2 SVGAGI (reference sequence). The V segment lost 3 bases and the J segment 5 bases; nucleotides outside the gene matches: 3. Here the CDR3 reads CASSYGQGVYGYTF. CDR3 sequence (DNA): TGTGCCAGCAGTTATGGACAGGGGGTATATGGCTACACCTTC.